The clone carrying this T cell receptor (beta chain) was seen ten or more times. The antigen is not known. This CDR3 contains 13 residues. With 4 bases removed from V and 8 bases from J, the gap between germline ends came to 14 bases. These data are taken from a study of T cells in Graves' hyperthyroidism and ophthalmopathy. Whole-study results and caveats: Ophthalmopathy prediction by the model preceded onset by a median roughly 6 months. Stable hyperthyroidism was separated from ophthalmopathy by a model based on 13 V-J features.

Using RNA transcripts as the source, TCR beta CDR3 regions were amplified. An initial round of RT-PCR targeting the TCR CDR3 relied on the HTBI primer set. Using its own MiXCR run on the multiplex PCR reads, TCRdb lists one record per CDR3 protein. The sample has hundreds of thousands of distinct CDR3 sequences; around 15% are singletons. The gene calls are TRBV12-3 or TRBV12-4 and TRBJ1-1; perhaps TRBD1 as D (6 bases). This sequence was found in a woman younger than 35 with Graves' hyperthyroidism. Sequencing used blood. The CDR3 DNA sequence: TGTGCCAGCAGTTCCTTGACAGGATCCGAAGCTTTCTTT. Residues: CASSSLTGSEAFF.